Listed below are T cell receptor beta chains from one sample, sequenced in a study of TIL therapy for anti-PD-1-resistant metastatic lung cancer. Method: immunoSEQ multiplex PCR; TCRdb's copy keeps in-frame clones and lacks some. Of roughly 50,000 clones listed, 71% are singletons. The specimen was tumor tissue, collected at baseline. Receptor source: a person aged 25-85 years with non-small cell lung cancer. The CDR3 runs from the conserved cysteine through the conserved F or W. A D gene is named only where the DNA matches it firmly. Only some rows state a clone size, as once, few, many or a class for expanded clones.

>TRBV28|NA|NA|TRBJ1-5
CASSLEAYNQPQHF
TGTGCCAGCAGTTTGGAGGCCTACAATCAGCCCCAGCATTTT
>TRBV27|NA|NA|TRBJ2-7
CASSSRVNTYEQYF
TGTGCCAGCAGTTCGAGGGTAAACACCTACGAGCAGTACTTC
>TRBV9|NA|NA|TRBJ2-6
CASSVAWRASSGANVLTF
TGTGCCAGCAGCGTAGCATGGAGGGCCAGCTCTGGGGCCAACGTCCTGACTTTC
>TRBV27|NA|NA|TRBJ1-4
CASRATGIDEKLFF
TGTGCCAGCAGGGCCACGGGAATTGATGAAAAACTGTTTTTT
>TRBV20-1|TRBD2|NA|TRBJ2-4
CSAGSGPIQYF
TGCAGTGCTGGTAGCGGGCCGATTCAGTACTTC
>TRBV27|TRBD2|NA|TRBJ2-1
CASSLFLAGEQFF
TGTGCCAGCAGTTTATTCCTAGCGGGTGAGCAGTTCTTC
>TRBV18|TRBD1|NA|TRBJ1-2
CASSPGTGLLLPIYGYTF
TGTGCCAGCTCCCCCGGGACAGGACTACTTCTGCCGATCTATGGCTACACCTTC
>TRBV4-1|NA|few|TRBJ2-7
CASSQGTFYEQYF
TGCGCCAGCAGCCAAGGGACTTTCTACGAGCAGTACTTC
>TRBV20-1|TRBD1|once|TRBJ1-2
CSAGDRHGYTF
TGCAGTGCTGGGGACAGGCACGGCTACACCTTC
>TRBV7-9|TRBD2|NA|TRBJ2-5
CASSSAAGGYQETQYF
TGTGCCAGCAGCTCTGCAGCGGGGGGTTACCAAGAGACCCAGTACTTC
>TRBV7-9|NA|NA|TRBJ1-2
CASSPTGNYGYTF
TGTGCCAGCAGCCCTACTGGGAACTATGGCTACACCTTC
>TRBV5-4|NA|NA|TRBJ2-1
CASSSGPNNEQFF
TGTGCCAGCAGCTCGGGACCGAACAATGAGCAGTTCTTC
>TRBV15|TRBD2|NA|TRBJ2-7
CATSRDGIAGVTYEQYF
TGTGCCACCAGCAGAGATGGGATAGCGGGGGTTACCTACGAGCAGTACTTC
>TRBV9|NA|many|TRBJ2-1
CASSVGTSSYNEQFF
TGTGCCAGCAGCGTAGGCACCAGCTCCTACAATGAGCAGTTCTTC
>TRBV7-2|TRBD1|NA|TRBJ2-2
CASSSPRGTGANTGELFF
TGTGCCAGCAGCTCGCCCCGGGGGACAGGGGCCAACACCGGGGAGCTGTTTTTT
>TRBV5-1|NA|NA|TRBJ1-3
CASSLNQASGNTIYF
TGCGCCAGCAGCTTGAACCAGGCGTCTGGAAACACCATATATTTT
>TRBV6-1|TRBD1|NA|TRBJ2-5
CASRTGKETQYF
TGTGCCAGCAGGACAGGGAAAGAGACCCAGTACTTC
>TRBV11-2|NA|NA|TRBJ2-5
CASSTLRDPWETQYF
TGTGCCAGCAGCACCCTCCGGGACCCCTGGGAGACCCAGTACTTC
>TRBV5-6|NA|NA|TRBJ1-5
CASSLGRGHQPQHF
TGTGCCAGCAGCTTGGGCAGGGGCCATCAGCCCCAGCATTTT